What follows are 25 T cell receptor beta chains derived from one specimen sequenced in a study of cytomegalovirus exposure and HLA in healthy donors. PCR involved 60 Vbeta and 13 Jbeta primers. The repertoire was sequenced with immunoSEQ multiplex PCR; TCRdb's copy has only in-frame clones and lacks some. This table holds about 93,000 clones, around 76% found once. The sample consisted of PBMCs. The receptors stem from a young man in good health and CMV-seronegative.

The V call is TRBV27, the J call TRBJ2-1; 11 nucleotides align to TRBD1. V lost 2 bases and J lost 6; bases outside the gene matches: 0. The length of the CDR3 is 14 residues. The V gene's germline CDR1 is MNHEY and CDR2 SMNVEV (reference sequence). For the CDR3, the DNA is TGTGCCAGCAGTTTAGGACAGGGGGCCAATGAGCAGTTCTTC. As protein: CASSLGQGANEQFF.

The rearrangement joins TRBV6-1 to TRBJ1-1; D might be TRBD1 (5 bases). V was pared by 8 bases and J by 0 bases, with 13 bases between. Germline lookup yields CDR1 MNHNS and CDR2 SASEGT. CDR3 size: 14 residues. CDR3 sequence: CASDKDSMNTEAFF. CDR3 DNA sequence: TGTGCCAGCGATAAAGACAGCATGAACACTGAAGCTTTCTTT.

The chain carries TRBV7-2 and TRBJ2-3; 8 positions match TRBD1. Germline CDR1 and CDR2: SGHTA and FQGNSA. V lost 5 bases to trimming and J lost 1 base; unmatched junction nucleotides: 11. The CDR3 has 17 amino acids. This CDR3 is CASSLGQGGTGTDTQYF. The CDR3, as DNA: TGTGCCAGCAGCCTAGGACAGGGCGGGACTGGCACAGATACGCAGTATTTT.

DNA for the CDR3: TGTGCCAGCAGCTCACAGACGGGGGGGCTTAACACCGGGGAGCTGTTTTTT. Amino acid sequence: CASSSQTGGLNTGELFF. The chain employs TRBV7-3 and TRBJ2-2, with TRBD2 identical over 8 bases. Germline V CDR1 and CDR2: SGHTA, FQGTGA. The V segment lost 4 bases and the J segment 2 bases; nucleotides outside the gene matches: 9. The CDR3 has 17 residues.

V and J are TRBV19 and TRBJ1-1; no clear D. The CDR3 length is 15 residues. Germline values: CDR1 LNHDA, CDR2 SQIVND (reference sequence). V lost 3 bases to trimming and J lost 0 bases, with 11 bases between them. CDR3 loop: CASSIAADLNTEAFF. CDR3 DNA sequence: TGTGCCAGTAGTATTGCGGCTGACTTGAACACTGAAGCTTTCTTT.

This clone showed up just once. The CDR3 here is CASSRDRLYEQYF. The CDR3 coding sequence is TGTGCCAGCTCAAGGGACAGGCTCTACGAGCAGTACTTC. The V and J genes are TRBV7-8 and TRBJ2-7; 8 nucleotides agree with TRBD1. After removal of 8 bases from V and 3 bases from J, the junction contained 6 bases not matched to a gene. The CDR3 covers 13 residues. The germline V gene has CDR1 SGHVS and CDR2 FQNEAQ.

This clone was seen more than once but under ten times. The genes are TRBV2 and TRBJ2-1, with 14 bases aligning to TRBD2. V was clipped by 4 bases and J by 0 bases; unmatched bases: 11. This CDR3 is built from 20 residues. Germline CDR1 reads SNHLY; CDR2 reads FYNNEI. CDR3 amino acids: CASSASRTSGGTNSYNEQFF. CDR3 nucleotides: TGTGCCAGCAGTGCTTCTCGGACTAGCGGGGGGACAAACTCCTACAATGAGCAGTTCTTC. The complete variable domain, with remaining parts taken from reference TRBV2 and TRBJ2-1, reads EPEVTQTPSHQVTQMGQEVILRCVPISNHLYFYWYRQILGQKVEFLVSFYNNEISEKSEIFDDQFSVERPDGSNFTLKIRSTKLEDSAMYFCASSASRTSGGTNSYNEQFFGPGTRLTVL.

This chain links TRBV5-1 with TRBJ1-5; maybe TRBD1 (6 bases). The length of the CDR3 is 15 residues. V dropped 4 bases and J dropped 4 bases, with 15 bases sitting between them. Per germline, CDR1 SGHRS and CDR2 YFSETQ. CDR3 amino acids: CASSPGGQTNQPQHF. CDR3 DNA sequence: TGCGCCAGCAGCCCAGGAGGACAGACGAATCAGCCCCAGCATTTT.

This rearrangement joins TRBV7-9 to TRBJ1-2; possible D gene TRBD1, 6 bases. In germline, CDR1 is SEHNR, CDR2 FQNEAQ (reference sequence). Trimming stripped 4 bases from V and 8 bases from J, with 20 bases between. CDR3 length: 15 amino acids. Written as DNA, the CDR3 is TGTGCCAGCAGCTCCACAGGGTCCGGGTCTAACGGCTACACCTTC. Protein: CASSSTGSGSNGYTF.

The chain employs TRBV7-2 and TRBJ2-7; 11 bases align to TRBD2. The CDR3 totals 17 residues. V dropped 1 base and J dropped 0; count of bases not matched to a gene: 5. Per the germline V gene, CDR1 is SGHTA and CDR2 is FQGNSA. The CDR3 region is CASSLGFSGGGSYEQYV. In DNA, the CDR3 is TGTGCCAGCAGCTTAGGATTTAGCGGGGGGGGCTCCTACGAGCAGTACGTC.

In this sample, this clone turned up a few times. This rearrangement joins TRBV7-9 to TRBJ1-1; D not resolved. V lost 2 bases and J lost 4, with 5 bases in between. Germline V gene sequence: CDR1 SEHNR, CDR2 FQNEAQ (reference sequence). The CDR3 is made up of 12 amino acids. The CDR3 DNA is TGTGCCAGCAGCTTATACGGCACTGAAGCTTTCTTT. Translated, it gives CASSLYGTEAFF.

This chain connects TRBV25-1 to TRBJ1-6; a weak D match, TRBD1 (6 bases). This CDR3 comprises 16 residues. The V and J ends lost 6 bases and 9 bases respectively, with 21 bases between them. Germline assignment: CDR1 MGHDK and CDR2 SYGVNS. CDR3 DNA: TGTGCCAGCAGGGACAGACTAATTCGCTCGGGTTCACCCCTCCACTTT. Translated, it gives CASRDRLIRSGSPLHF. Filled out from reference TRBV25-1 and TRBJ1-6, the complete variable domain reads EADIYQTPRYLVIGTGKKITLECSQTMGHDKMYWYQQDPGMELHLIHYSYGVNSTEKGDLSSESTVSRIRTEHFPLTLESARPSHTSQYLCASRDRLIRSGSPLHFGNGTRLTVT.

V usage is TRBV7-2 and J usage is TRBJ1-1; D perhaps matches TRBD1 (6 bases). The CDR3 contains 16 residues. V lost 5 bases to trimming and J lost 0 bases, with 16 bases between them. CDR1 SGHTA and CDR2 FQGNSA come from the germline V gene. CDR3 sequence (DNA): TGTGCCAGCAGCCCGTTTGAAGGACAGCTGAACACTGAAGCTTTCTTT. Translating it yields CASSPFEGQLNTEAFF.

The genes are TRBV5-1 and TRBJ1-2; tentatively, D is TRBD1 (6 bases). The CDR3 is made up of 14 amino acids. Germline lookup yields CDR1 SGHRS and CDR2 YFSETQ. Trimming removed 4 bases from V and 4 bases from J, with 14 bases in between. CDR3 region: CASSDASGVYGYTF. Written as DNA, the CDR3 is TGCGCCAGCAGCGACGCCTCAGGGGTCTATGGCTACACCTTC.

The gene calls are TRBV5-1 and TRBJ1-2; D not resolved. Germline lookup yields CDR1 SGHRS and CDR2 YFSETQ. The CDR3 consists of 13 residues. V was cut by 0 bases and J by 8 bases, with 11 bases left in between. In DNA form, the CDR3 reads TGCGCCAGCAGCTTGGCCGAGGGAGGAGGCTACACCTTC. Its translation is CASSLAEGGGYTF.

The V and J genes are TRBV5-1 and TRBJ1-5, with TRBD1 identical over 10 bases. V trimming: 4 bases; J trimming: 4 bases; junction bases outside the gene matches: 2. Germline V gene data show CDR1 as SGHRS and CDR2 as YFSETQ. This CDR3 is 14 amino acids long. The CDR3 loop reads CASSPGQGNQPQHF. The CDR3 DNA sequence: TGCGCCAGCAGCCCGGGACAGGGGAATCAGCCCCAGCATTTT. The whole variable domain, remainder taken from reference TRBV5-1 and TRBJ1-5, is KAGVTQTPRYLIKTRGQQVTLSCSPISGHRSVSWYQQTPGQGLQFLFEYFSETQRNKGNFPGRFSGRQFSNSRSEMNVSTLELGDSALYLCASSPGQGNQPQHFGDGTRLSIL.

The J gene is TRBJ2-7, the V gene TRBV6-5, with 7 bases identical to TRBD1. J was trimmed by 0 bases and V by 6 bases; bases with no gene match: 8. The CDR3 runs to 15 residues. Germline V lookup: CDR1 MNHEY, CDR2 SVGAGI. The CDR3, as DNA: TGTGCCAGCAGCCCCTCAGGGGGAAACTCCTACGAGCAGTACTTC. This codes for CASSPSGGNSYEQYF.

The chain has TRBV12-5 and TRBJ2-2; no clear D. Germline CDR1 is LGHNT and CDR2 is FRNRAP. Trimming removed 0 bases from V and 2 bases from J, with 7 bases in between. This CDR3 has 15 amino acids. The CDR3 region is CASGLVLINTGELFF. In DNA, the CDR3 is TGTGCTAGTGGTTTGGTACTTATAAACACCGGGGAGCTGTTTTTT.

A note on this clone: A junction boundary mismatches the germline segment, possibly from a read error. The rearrangement links TRBV7-2 to TRBJ1-2; D unresolved. The CDR3 covers 14 residues. Germline CDR1 SGHTA, CDR2 FQGNSA. CDR3 amino acids: CASSFQAFNYGYPF. CDR3 DNA: TGTGCCAGCAGCTTCCAAGCATTTAACTATGGCTACCCCTTC.

The gene calls are TRBV21-1 and TRBJ2-5; the table's TRBD1 call for D was not verified on the DNA. TRBV21-1 represents a pseudogene. CDR3 length: 16 residues. CDR3 amino acids: CASSKGGGKGAREQYF. The CDR3 nucleotides read TGTGCCAGCAGCAAAGGAGGGGGTAAGGGGGCACGGGAGCAGTACTTC.

V and J are TRBV7-9 and TRBJ2-1, with D possibly matching TRBD1 (6 bases). The V gene lost 5 bases and the J gene lost 1 base, with 12 bases spanning the gap. The CDR3 sequence is 15 residues long. CDR1 is SEHNR, CDR2 FQNEAQ, per germline (reference sequence). The CDR3 DNA sequence: TGTGCCAGCAGCCCTGGTCAGGGGTCCTACAATGAGCAGTTCTTC. This translates into CASSPGQGSYNEQFF.

The chain combines TRBV2 with TRBJ2-7; 10 positions match TRBD1. Germline lookup yields CDR1 SNHLY and CDR2 FYNNEI. V shed 6 bases, J shed 0 bases, and the junction held 8 bases outside the gene matches. The CDR3 sequence is 16 residues long. Here the CDR3 DNA reads TGTGCCAGCAGCGGTACCGGGACAGGGGACTCCTACGAGCAGTACTTC. Encoded protein: CASSGTGTGDSYEQYF.

This sequence joins TRBV10-3 and TRBJ1-3, with TRBD1 matching 7 bases. V was clipped by 10 bases and J by 4 bases; unmatched bases: 22. CDR3 length equals 18 residues. CDR1 and CDR2 from the germline V gene are ENHRY and SYGVKD. The chain's CDR3 is CATHGEETGIFSGNTIYF. The CDR3 DNA reads TGTGCCACCCACGGAGAAGAGACAGGGATCTTCTCCGGAAACACCATATATTTT.

V and J are TRBV5-5 and TRBJ2-3; the D gene is possibly TRBD1 (5 bases). The CDR3 consists of 14 residues. Germline V gene lookup returns CDR1 SGHKS and CDR2 YYEKEE (reference sequence). The germline V and J ends were trimmed by 3 bases and 3 bases, with 11 bases remaining between them. The CDR3 DNA sequence: TGTGCCAGCAGCTCGGCAGGGCTAACAGATACGCAGTATTTT. Translation gives CASSSAGLTDTQYF.

The chain has TRBV6-5 and TRBJ2-3; 8 nucleotides agree with TRBD2. Germline loops: CDR1 MNHEY, CDR2 SVGAGI. The V gene end was trimmed by 5 bases and the J gene end by 3 bases; junction bases not matched to a gene: 4. This CDR3 contains 14 residues. The CDR3 protein is CASSLTSATDTQYF. In DNA, the CDR3 is TGTGCCAGCAGTCTGACTAGCGCGACAGATACGCAGTATTTT.